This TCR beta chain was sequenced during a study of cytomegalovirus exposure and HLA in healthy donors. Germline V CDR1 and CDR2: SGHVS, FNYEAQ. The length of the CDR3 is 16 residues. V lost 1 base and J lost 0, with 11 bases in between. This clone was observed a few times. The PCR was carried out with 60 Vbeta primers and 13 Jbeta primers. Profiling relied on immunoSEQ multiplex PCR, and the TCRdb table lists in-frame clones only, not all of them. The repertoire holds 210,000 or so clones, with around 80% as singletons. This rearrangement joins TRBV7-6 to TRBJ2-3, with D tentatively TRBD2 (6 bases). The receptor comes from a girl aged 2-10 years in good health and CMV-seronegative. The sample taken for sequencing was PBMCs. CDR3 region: CASSLEWGTSTDTQYF. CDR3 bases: TGTGCCAGCAGCTTAGAATGGGGGACTAGCACAGATACGCAGTATTTT.